Shown below are 22 T cell receptor beta chains from a single sample sequenced in a study of cytomegalovirus exposure and HLA in healthy donors. PCR was performed using 60 Vbeta and 13 Jbeta primers. Measured with immunoSEQ multiplex PCR; TCRdb has only the in-frame clones, and not every one. The sample holds roughly 100,000 clones, roughly 80% seen once. The sequencing sample was made of PBMCs. The receptors were gathered from a man in his thirties or forties in good health and CMV-seropositive.

The chain couples TRBV11-2 to TRBJ2-7, with 9 bases fitting TRBD1. Germline CDR1 reads SGHAT; CDR2 reads FQNNGV. The V segment lost 5 bases and the J segment 0 bases; nucleotides outside the gene matches: 5. The CDR3 contains 15 residues. The DNA for the CDR3 is TGTGCCAGCAGCGGCGGGACAGGGATCTCCTACGAGCAGTACTTC. It codes for CASSGGTGISYEQYF.

The DNA of the CDR3 is TGCGCCAGCAGCCAAACTTTACTACAGGGCCCCTACGAGCAGTACTTC. As protein: CASSQTLLQGPYEQYF. The chain uses TRBV4-3 and TRBJ2-7, with D perhaps TRBD1 (6 bases). The CDR3 extends over 16 amino acids. V gave up 2 bases and J gave up 2 bases, with 16 bases separating them. Germline V CDR1 and CDR2: LGHNA, YSLEER.

The J gene is TRBJ2-1, the V gene TRBV2; 8 nucleotides align to TRBD2. Trimming cost V 7 bases and J 0 bases; bases outside gene matches: 2. The germline V gene has CDR1 SNHLY and CDR2 FYNNEI. The CDR3 spans 14 residues. The CDR3 DNA reads TGTGCCAGCACCGGGGGGGGCTCCTACAATGAGCAGTTCTTC. Its translation is CASTGGGSYNEQFF.

This sequence joins TRBV5-6 and TRBJ1-1, with 7 bases identical to TRBD1. CDR3 length: 13 residues. Germline CDR1 is SGHDT and CDR2 is YYEEEE. The J segment lost 6 bases and the V segment lost 3 bases, leaving 5 bases of the junction unmatched. CDR3 in DNA: TGTGCCAGCAGCTACAGGGGTGACGCTGAAGCTTTCTTT. Amino acids: CASSYRGDAEAFF.

The gene calls are TRBV28 and TRBJ2-3; 7 bases are a match to TRBD2. Germline trimming cut 5 bases from V and 1 base from J; bases unmatched to any gene: 15. The CDR3 runs 18 residues. The germline V gene encodes CDR1 MDHEN and CDR2 SYDVKM. CDR3 in amino acids: CASSSRDYSRVGTDTQYF. The CDR3 region has the DNA TGTGCCAGCAGTAGCCGGGACTACTCACGAGTAGGCACAGATACGCAGTATTTT. Drawing the rest from reference TRBV28 and TRBJ2-3, the complete variable domain is DVKVTQSSRYLVKRTGEKVFLECVQDMDHENMFWYRQDPGLGLRLIYFSYDVKMKEKGDIPEGYSVSREKKERFSLILESASTNQTSMYLCASSSRDYSRVGTDTQYFGPGTRLTVL.

The chain is built from TRBV29-1 and TRBJ1-1; D perhaps matches TRBD1 (5 bases). Trimming stripped 5 bases from V and 8 bases from J, with 24 bases between. The CDR3 extends over 15 amino acids. Germline V gives CDR1 SQVTM, CDR2 ANQGSEA. The CDR3 DNA sequence: TGCAGCGTTCATAACGGGGACTTCTACTCGGTGGAAGCTTTCTTT. It codes for CSVHNGDFYSVEAFF. The full variable domain, in which reference TRBV29-1 and TRBJ1-1 provide the parts outside the CDR3, is SAVISQKPSRDICQRGTSLTIQCQVDSQVTMMFWYRQQPGQSLTLIATANQGSEATYESGFVIDKFPISRPNLTFSTLTVSNMSPEDSSIYLCSVHNGDFYSVEAFFGQGTRLTVV.

The chain is built from TRBV9 and TRBJ2-3; 11 bases are shared with TRBD1. In germline, CDR1 is SGDLS, CDR2 YYNGEE. CDR3 length: 17 amino acids. V shed 4 bases and J 5 bases; nucleotides not matched to a gene: 12. The CDR3 nucleotides read TGTGCCAGCAGCACCGGGACAGGGGGTTTTGGTGGAGATACGCAGTATTTT. Its protein is CASSTGTGGFGGDTQYF.

The genes are TRBV6-5 and TRBJ2-1, with 7 bases that match TRBD2. Germline CDR1 and CDR2: MNHEY and SVGAGI. Trimming at V came to 6 bases and at J to 6 bases, leaving 5 bases not matched to a gene. The CDR3 has 13 amino acids. CDR3 in amino acids: CASRLSGGNEQFF. CDR3 nucleotides: TGTGCCAGCAGACTATCGGGGGGCAATGAGCAGTTCTTC.

The chain is built from TRBV6-5 and TRBJ2-2, with 8 positions matching TRBD2. J lost 1 base, V lost 6 bases, and 1 base had no gene match. The CDR3 length is 14 residues. The germline V gene has CDR1 MNHEY and CDR2 SVGAGI. DNA for the CDR3: TGTGCCAGCAGAGCGGGGGTGAACACCGGGGAGCTGTTTTTT. It translates to CASRAGVNTGELFF.

This chain joins TRBV4-1 and TRBJ2-4, with 16 bases lining up with TRBD2. The CDR3 has 18 residues. Per germline, CDR1 MGHRA and CDR2 YSYEKL. Trimming at V came to 4 bases and at J to 0 bases, leaving 3 bases not matched to a gene. The CDR3 protein is CASSPGLAGGIAKNIQYF. The CDR3 region has the DNA TGCGCCAGCAGCCCGGGACTAGCGGGGGGGATAGCCAAAAACATTCAGTACTTC.

The chain links TRBV5-4 to TRBJ2-3; 13 nucleotides line up with TRBD2. Germline CDR1 and CDR2: SGHNT and YYREEE (reference sequence). V shed 2 bases and J 7 bases; nucleotides not matched to a gene: 7. This CDR3 region has 16 residues. CDR3 nucleotides: TGTGCCAGCAGCTTATTGCCGACTAGCGGGGGGAATACGCAGTATTTT. Encoded protein: CASSLLPTSGGNTQYF. The full variable domain, completed using reference TRBV5-4 and TRBJ2-3, is ETGVTQSPTHLIKTRGQQVTLRCSSQSGHNTVSWYQQALGQGPQFIFQYYREEENGRGNFPPRFSGLQFPNYSSELNVNALELDDSALYLCASSLLPTSGGNTQYFGPGTRLTVL.

This rearrangement joins TRBV9 to TRBJ1-2; D is unresolved. V lost 0 bases and J 2 bases, leaving 14 bases between the germline ends. Germline loops: CDR1 SGDLS, CDR2 YYNGEE. The CDR3 has 16 amino acids. The CDR3 sequence: CASSVGTGLRNYGYTF. The CDR3 nucleotides read TGTGCCAGCAGCGTAGGTACCGGATTGAGGAACTATGGCTACACCTTC. The entire variable domain, with the rest obtained from reference TRBV9 and TRBJ1-2, is as follows: DSGVTQTPKHLITATGQRVTLRCSPRSGDLSVYWYQQSLDQGLQFLIQYYNGEERAKGNILERFSAQQFPDLHSELNLSSLELGDSALYFCASSVGTGLRNYGYTFGSGTRLTVV.

On this clone itself: The same CDR3 arises from other DNA sequences in this sample as well. The chain is built from TRBV7-2 and TRBJ2-7; 10 positions agree with TRBD1. After removal of 5 bases from V and 2 bases from J, the junction contained 3 bases not matched to a gene. The CDR3 length is 14 residues. Germline CDR1 reads SGHTA; CDR2 reads FQGNSA. CDR3 sequence (DNA): TGTGCCAGCAGCCGAGACAGGGGGCCCTACGAGCAGTACTTC. Translated: CASSRDRGPYEQYF. The variable domain in full, with the rest retrieved from reference TRBV7-2 and TRBJ2-7, is GAGVSQSPSNKVTEKGKDVELRCDPISGHTALYWYRQSLGQGLEFLIYFQGNSAPDKSGLPSDRFSAERTGGSVSTLTIQRTQQEDSAVYLCASSRDRGPYEQYFGPGTRLTVT.

CDR3 sequence: CASSLGGTPSGTEAFF. The CDR3 DNA sequence: TGTGCCAGCAGCTTAGGTGGGACACCCTCTGGGACTGAAGCTTTCTTT. The chain uses TRBV7-2 and TRBJ1-1; D may be TRBD1 (6 bases). Trimming cost V 1 base and J 5 bases, with 17 bases left between them. The CDR3 loop spans 16 amino acids. Germline CDR1 SGHTA, CDR2 FQGNSA.

The CDR3 DNA follows: TGTGCCAGCAGAATGGCAGGGACTTCAGAGACCCAGTACTTC. It translates to CASRMAGTSETQYF. The V and J genes are TRBV5-8 and TRBJ2-5; D might be TRBD2 (6 bases). Per the germline V gene, CDR1 is SGHTS and CDR2 is YDEGEE. The CDR3 runs 14 residues. V was shortened by 5 bases and J by 4 bases, with 15 bases between the two germline ends.

The chain has TRBV9 and TRBJ1-2, with a possible D match to TRBD1 (5 bases). Looked up from germline, CDR1 is SGDLS and CDR2 is YYNGEE. V gave up 0 bases and J gave up 0 bases, with 9 bases separating them. This CDR3 has 15 amino acids. The CDR3 sequence is CASSVATGANYGYTF. CDR3 sequence (DNA): TGTGCCAGCAGCGTAGCTACAGGAGCTAACTATGGCTACACCTTC.

The chain has TRBV2 and TRBJ2-3; D is undetermined. V was trimmed by 4 bases and J by 0 bases, leaving 8 bases between them. This CDR3 is built from 14 residues. Germline V gene data show CDR1 as SNHLY and CDR2 as FYNNEI. In DNA, the CDR3 is TGTGCCAGCAGTGGAAGAGGAAGCACAGATACGCAGTATTTT. Translation gives CASSGRGSTDTQYF.

The CDR3 region is CASSWAGTDNSPLHF. CDR3 DNA: TGCGCCAGCAGCTGGGCCGGGACAGACAATTCACCCCTCCACTTT. The genes are TRBV5-1 and TRBJ1-6, with 7 nucleotides matching TRBD1. The V gene end was trimmed by 3 bases and the J gene end by 7 bases; junction bases not matched to a gene: 7. The CDR3 length is 15 residues. Germline CDR1 reads SGHRS; CDR2 reads YFSETQ.

The chain uses TRBV5-1 and TRBJ2-2, with TRBD1 identical over 7 bases. Losses at the gene ends were 7 bases for V and 2 bases for J; bases not matched to a gene: 8. The CDR3 runs 15 residues. In germline, CDR1 is SGHRS, CDR2 YFSETQ. The CDR3 DNA reads TGCGCCAGCGGCGGACAGGCCTTTAACACCGGGGAGCTGTTTTTT. This gives the protein CASGGQAFNTGELFF.

The V gene is TRBV5-4, the J gene TRBJ2-3; TRBD2 aligns across 8 bases. From germline, CDR1 is SGHNT and CDR2 YYREEE (reference sequence). This CDR3 region has 15 residues. V dropped 0 bases and J dropped 4; count of bases not matched to a gene: 4. The CDR3 DNA reads TGTGCCAGCAGCTTGGAAGCGGGGGCCCCAGATACGCAGTATTTT. Amino acid sequence: CASSLEAGAPDTQYF. The full variable domain, in which reference TRBV5-4 and TRBJ2-3 provide the parts outside the CDR3, is ETGVTQSPTHLIKTRGQQVTLRCSSQSGHNTVSWYQQALGQGPQFIFQYYREEENGRGNFPPRFSGLQFPNYSSELNVNALELDDSALYLCASSLEAGAPDTQYFGPGTRLTVL.

For the CDR3, the DNA is TGTGCCAGCTCACCCAATGGTGGGGACAGTGCATGGGGCTACACCTTC. The encoded protein is CASSPNGGDSAWGYTF. V gene TRBV18 combines with J gene TRBJ1-2; TRBD1 matches 7 bases. The CDR3 consists of 16 residues. Trimming cost V 3 bases and J 8 bases; bases outside gene matches: 15. CDR1 is KGHSH and CDR2 is LQKENI in the germline V gene.

The V call is TRBV7-2, the J call TRBJ2-3; D is uncertain. Germline V CDR1 and CDR2: SGHTA, FQGNSA. Deletions cut 1 base from V and 0 bases from J, with 11 bases between. CDR3 length: 16 amino acids. The CDR3 sequence is CASSLVGLASTDTQYF. The CDR3, as DNA: TGTGCCAGCAGCTTAGTCGGGTTAGCCAGCACAGATACGCAGTATTTT.